The subject of this entry is one T cell receptor beta chain. Its specificity is not known. The data stem from a study of OX40 agonist ivuxolimab in advanced cancers. Looking at the study overall: While on treatment, patients had intravenous ivuxolimab at 0.01 to 10 mg/kg every 2 weeks.

Assay used: immunoSEQ multiplex PCR; TCRdb lists only in-frame clones, some missing. The repertoire holds roughly 28,000 clones, with 75% to 85% as singletons. V was clipped by 1 base and J by 0 bases, with 16 bases between them. CDR3 length equals 18 residues. Germline V gene sequence: CDR1 LNHNV, CDR2 YYDKDF (reference sequence). Study-wide points: Individuals who were partial responders at 0.1-3.0 mg/kg had clonal expansion that ranked among the lowest. With doses of 0.1 to 3.0 mg/kg, CD4+ and CD8+ blood T cells had undergone clonal expansion by week 6. Antigens targeted by the expanded peripheral T cells were not determined.

The chain employs TRBV15 and TRBJ1-5; possibly TRBD1 for D (6 bases). The sequence was collected from an adult with an advanced solid tumor such as melanoma, head and neck, liver or kidney cancer. The specimen comprised CD4+ or CD8+ T cells sorted from blood, sampled in a trial of the OX40 agonist ivuxolimab. This chain's CDR3 is CATSRGIQGGNSNQPQHF. CDR3 DNA: TGTGCCACCAGCAGAGGGATACAGGGTGGCAATAGCAATCAGCCCCAGCATTTT.